This T cell receptor beta chain originates from a study of blood T cell repertoires in COVID-19. Study context: Samples taken during acute and convalescent COVID-19 were collected in the United States, Italy and Spain. T cells, B-cell-depleted T cells, or PBMCs supplied cDNA or gDNA.

The germline V gene encodes CDR1 SGHDN and CDR2 FVKESK. The CDR3 spans 15 residues. The V end was cut by 1 base, the J end by 0 bases, with 6 bases between. As originally analysed: Nucleated cell counts were estimated from reference gene primer amplification. TCRdb's table, derived via immunoSEQ multiplex PCR, lists solely in-frame clones and lacks some. That table furnishes V, J and clone size, whereas the DNA furnished D and trimming. The sample yields roughly 82,000 clones, 82% seen once. Sequencing input: peripheral blood. This sequence joins TRBV14 and TRBJ2-2; D uncertain. The sequence came from a man in his sixties with acute or convalescent COVID-19. CDR3 protein: CASSQASANTGELFF. In nucleotides, the CDR3 is TGTGCCAGCAGCCAAGCTTCTGCGAACACCGGGGAGCTGTTTTTT.